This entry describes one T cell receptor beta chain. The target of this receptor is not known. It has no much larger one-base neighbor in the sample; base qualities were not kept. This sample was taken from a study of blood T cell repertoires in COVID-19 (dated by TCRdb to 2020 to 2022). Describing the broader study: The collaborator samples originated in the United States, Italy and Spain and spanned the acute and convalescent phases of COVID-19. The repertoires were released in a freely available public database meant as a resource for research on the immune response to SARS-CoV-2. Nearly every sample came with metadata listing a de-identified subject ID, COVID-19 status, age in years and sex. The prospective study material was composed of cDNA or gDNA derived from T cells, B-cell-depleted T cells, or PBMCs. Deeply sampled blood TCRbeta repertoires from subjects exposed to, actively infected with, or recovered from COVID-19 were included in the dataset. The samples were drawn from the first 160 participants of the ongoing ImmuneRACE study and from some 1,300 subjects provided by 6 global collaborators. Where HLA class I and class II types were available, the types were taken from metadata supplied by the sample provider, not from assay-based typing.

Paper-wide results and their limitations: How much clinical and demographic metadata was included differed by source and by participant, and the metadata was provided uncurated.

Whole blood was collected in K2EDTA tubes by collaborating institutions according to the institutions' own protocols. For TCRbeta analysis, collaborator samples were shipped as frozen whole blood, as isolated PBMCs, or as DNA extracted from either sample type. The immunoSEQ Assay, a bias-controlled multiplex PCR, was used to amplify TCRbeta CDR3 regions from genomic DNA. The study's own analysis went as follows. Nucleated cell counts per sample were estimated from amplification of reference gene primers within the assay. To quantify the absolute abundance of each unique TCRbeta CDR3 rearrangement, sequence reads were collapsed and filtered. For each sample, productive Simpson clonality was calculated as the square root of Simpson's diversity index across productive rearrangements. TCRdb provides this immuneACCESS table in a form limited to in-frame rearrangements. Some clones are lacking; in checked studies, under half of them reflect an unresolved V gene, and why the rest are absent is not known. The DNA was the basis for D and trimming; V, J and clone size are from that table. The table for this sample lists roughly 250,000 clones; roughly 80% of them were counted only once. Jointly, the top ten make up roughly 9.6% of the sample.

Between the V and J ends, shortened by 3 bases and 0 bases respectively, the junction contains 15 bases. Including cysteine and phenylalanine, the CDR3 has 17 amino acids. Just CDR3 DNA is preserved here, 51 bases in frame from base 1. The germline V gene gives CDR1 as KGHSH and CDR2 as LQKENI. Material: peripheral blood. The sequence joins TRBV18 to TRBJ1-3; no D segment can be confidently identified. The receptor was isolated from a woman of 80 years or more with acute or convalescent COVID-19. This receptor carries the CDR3 CASSPGQAAGSGNTIYF. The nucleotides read TGTGCCAGCTCACCTGGGCAGGCCGCTGGCTCTGGAAACACCATATATTTT.